A selection of T cell receptor beta chains follows, all from one sample in a study of cytomegalovirus exposure and HLA in healthy donors. The assay was immunoSEQ multiplex PCR, and TCRdb's table has in-frame clones only and misses some. The sample shows around 150,000 clones, roughly 79% of them seen only once. The sequencing input was PBMCs. The receptor set was obtained from a woman in her forties or fifties in good health and CMV-seronegative. Both conserved end residues are trimmed from each CDR3. Each record gives: CDR3 protein, clone size, V gene, J gene, D gene, CDR3 length. A D gene is named only where the DNA matches it firmly. Some rows mark clone size as missing; the rest say once, few, many or name a class of expanded clone.

CDR3: ASSELITGDFGYT
size: NA
V: TRBV6-1
J: TRBJ1-2
D: NA
length: 13

CDR3: ASSRGFGTGSGNQPQH
size: few
V: TRBV19
J: TRBJ1-5
D: TRBD1
length: 16

CDR3: ASRQGPPYEQY
size: NA
V: TRBV6-6
J: TRBJ2-7
D: TRBD1
length: 11

CDR3: ASSHPRDRGTYEQY
size: NA
V: TRBV5-4
J: TRBJ2-7
D: TRBD1
length: 14

CDR3: ASSPSGTSGENEQF
size: NA
V: TRBV6-6
J: TRBJ2-1
D: TRBD2
length: 14

CDR3: ASSSPSGGGRETQY
size: NA
V: TRBV7-9
J: TRBJ2-5
D: TRBD2
length: 14

CDR3: ASSQAGLDTGELF
size: NA
V: TRBV6-4
J: TRBJ2-2
D: NA
length: 13

CDR3: ASSYEGTYKFEQY
size: few
V: TRBV6-5
J: TRBJ2-7
D: NA
length: 13

CDR3: ASSLTGGNTEAF
size: once
V: TRBV7-3
J: TRBJ1-1
D: NA
length: 12

CDR3: ASSLRGTRGNQPQH
size: NA
V: TRBV5-6
J: TRBJ1-5
D: TRBD1
length: 14

CDR3: ASSPRTDYGYT
size: NA
V: TRBV7-2
J: TRBJ1-2
D: NA
length: 11

CDR3: ASSKNRDRHEQY
size: NA
V: TRBV7-2
J: TRBJ2-7
D: TRBD1
length: 12

CDR3: ASSLFIGGIYEQY
size: NA
V: TRBV7-9
J: TRBJ2-7
D: NA
length: 13

CDR3: ASSRGGANTEAF
size: NA
V: TRBV4-3
J: TRBJ1-1
D: NA
length: 12

CDR3: ASSLGPGGLTSTDTQY
size: NA
V: TRBV11-3
J: TRBJ2-3
D: NA
length: 16

CDR3: ASSALTGLEKLF
size: NA
V: TRBV2
J: TRBJ1-4
D: NA
length: 12

CDR3: ASRQTTYEQY
size: NA
V: TRBV28
J: NA
D: NA
length: 10

CDR3: ASSRSRLANTGELF
size: NA
V: TRBV4-3
J: TRBJ2-2
D: NA
length: 14